Following are 11 T cell receptor beta chains from one sample sequenced in a study of human T cells and chemical hapten exposure. TCRdb redid the calling of the RACE reads with MiXCR, one entry per CDR3 protein. The sample yields about 40,000 distinct CDR3 sequences, about 3.5% seen once. Time point described: patch test 2, 6 weeks after DPC sensitization. The treatment is: therapeutic diphenylcyclopropenone sensitization with weekly scalp DPC. The sample here was whole blood, taken in connection with sensitization to the hapten diphenylcyclopropenone (DPC). Source of these receptors: a middle-aged man with alopecia areata. Some clones in this sample may be carry-over from other donors' samples.

At least ten counts were recorded for this clonotype. The chain carries TRBV13 and TRBJ2-7; 11 nucleotides agree with TRBD2. Trimming removed 6 bases from V and 3 bases from J; junction bases left unmatched: 13. The CDR3 has 17 amino acids. Looked up from germline, CDR1 is PRHDT and CDR2 is FYEKMQ (reference sequence). CDR3 DNA: TGTGCCAGCAGGGCTTTAGCGGGAGGGCAGCCTCTCTACGAGCAGTACTTC. It is translated as CASRALAGGQPLYEQYF. The full variable domain, completed using reference TRBV13 and TRBJ2-7, is AAGVIQSPRHLIKEKRETATLKCYPIPRHDTVYWYQQGPGQDPQFLISFYEKMQSDKGSIPDRFSAQQFSDYHSELNMSSLELGDSALYFCASRALAGGQPLYEQYFGPGTRLTVT.

This clonotype appeared many times. The chain combines TRBV27 with TRBJ2-1; 7 bases map to TRBD2. Germline CDR1 and CDR2: MNHEY and SMNVEV (reference sequence). V shed 4 bases, J shed 6 bases, and the junction held 6 bases outside the gene matches. The CDR3 extends over 14 amino acids. The CDR3 DNA reads as TGTGCCAGCAGTTCGGGGACTATCGGCAATGAGCAGTTCTTC. Amino acids: CASSSGTIGNEQFF.

At least ten counts were recorded for this clonotype. The chain has TRBV29-1 and TRBJ1-1; D not resolved. Trimming pared 0 bases from V and 6 bases from J, leaving 17 bases between. CDR1 is SQVTM and CDR2 is ANQGSEA in the germline V gene. The CDR3 covers 15 residues. The CDR3 here is CSVEDPKKGFPEAFF. For the CDR3, the DNA is TGCAGCGTTGAAGATCCGAAAAAGGGTTTTCCTGAAGCTTTCTTT.

This clonotype appeared many times. The chain employs TRBV5-1 and TRBJ1-4, with 9 bases that match TRBD1. V lost 4 bases and J lost 5; bases outside the gene matches: 6. This CDR3 has 15 amino acids. Germline CDR1 is SGHRS and CDR2 is YFSETQ. CDR3 protein: CASSLSGTGNEKLFF. CDR3 in DNA: TGCGCCAGCAGCCTGTCCGGGACAGGGAATGAAAAACTGTTTTTT.

This clonotype was detected ten times or more. For the CDR3, the DNA is TGTGCCAGCAGCGTAGTCCCAGAGGGGGCGACTGGAAACACCATATATTTT. It specifies CASSVVPEGATGNTIYF. The chain has TRBV9 and TRBJ1-3; TRBD1 matches 7 bases. Germline V gene sequence: CDR1 SGDLS, CDR2 YYNGEE. V shed 0 bases and J 2 bases; nucleotides not matched to a gene: 8. This CDR3 has 17 residues.

This clonotype was seen a few times. The chain uses TRBV28 and TRBJ2-3; D not certain. The CDR3 is made up of 13 amino acids. Germline V CDR1 and CDR2: MDHEN, SYDVKM. V dropped 4 bases and J dropped 4 bases, with 9 bases sitting between them. The CDR3 region has the DNA TGTGCCAGCAGTTGGTCAGAAGCAGATACGCAGTATTTT. Translation gives CASSWSEADTQYF.

The J gene is TRBJ2-5, the V gene TRBV25-1, with D uncertain. CDR3 length equals 13 residues. V was trimmed by 3 bases and J by 3 bases, leaving 8 bases between them. Germline CDR1 is MGHDK and CDR2 is SYGVNS. In DNA form, the CDR3 reads TGTGCCAGCAGTGATTGGCAGAAAGAGACCCAGTACTTC. Translation: CASSDWQKETQYF.

There are many counts of this clonotype. This chain joins TRBV29-1 and TRBJ2-1; weak D call: TRBD1 (8 bases). The V end was cut by 7 bases, the J end by 0 bases, with 22 bases between. CDR1 is SQVTM and CDR2 is ANQGSEA in the germline V gene. The CDR3 runs to 17 residues. The CDR3 reads CSAGGPGGRGSYNEQFF. Here the CDR3 DNA reads TGCAGCGCGGGGGGTCCAGGGGGCAGAGGCTCCTACAATGAGCAGTTCTTC.

This clonotype has a count of ten or more. J is TRBJ1-2 and V is TRBV19; 8 nucleotides line up with TRBD1. The CDR3 has 15 residues. Germline-derived CDR1 and CDR2 are LNHDA and SQIVND (reference sequence). V was clipped by 7 bases and J by 6 bases; unmatched bases: 13. CDR3 residues: CASKGQGETMNGYTF. Here the CDR3 DNA reads TGTGCCAGTAAAGGACAGGGAGAAACTATGAATGGCTACACCTTC. Together with reference TRBV19 and TRBJ1-2, the CDR3 gives the full variable domain: DGGITQSPKYLFRKEGQNVTLSCEQNLNHDAMYWYRQDPGQGLRLIYYSQIVNDFQKGDIAEGYSVSREKKESFPLTVTSAQKNPTAFYLCASKGQGETMNGYTFGSGTRLTVV.

This clonotype was counted ten times or more. The rearrangement joins TRBV5-1 to TRBJ2-7, with D perhaps matching TRBD2 (6 bases). V lost 4 bases and J lost 4, with 21 bases in between. The CDR3 runs to 16 residues. From germline, CDR1 is SGHRS and CDR2 YFSETQ. The CDR3 bases are TGCGCCAGCAGCCAGAGCTTTTACAGCCGGGGGTACGAGCAGTACTTC. Its protein product is CASSQSFYSRGYEQYF. Full variable domain (outside the CDR3, taken from reference TRBV5-1 and TRBJ2-7): KAGVTQTPRYLIKTRGQQVTLSCSPISGHRSVSWYQQTPGQGLQFLFEYFSETQRNKGNFPGRFSGRQFSNSRSEMNVSTLELGDSALYLCASSQSFYSRGYEQYFGPGTRLTVT.

This clonotype was recorded at least ten times. The rearrangement links TRBV20-1 to TRBJ2-1, with 13 nucleotides matching TRBD2. V lost 6 bases and J lost 9; bases outside the gene matches: 11. The CDR3 sequence is 15 residues long. Germline V gene sequence: CDR1 DFQATT, CDR2 SNEGSKA (reference sequence). The CDR3 loop reads CSAPGLAGLTSEQFF. CDR3 sequence (DNA): TGCAGTGCGCCGGGACTAGCGGGACTAACCAGTGAGCAGTTCTTC.